Listed below are T cell receptor beta chains from one sample, sequenced in a study of T cell repertoires in cytomegalovirus infection. These receptors have no identified antigens. TCRdb reanalysed the reads using MiXCR and keeps one entry per CDR3 protein. The table lists fewer than 850,000 distinct CDR3 sequences, 29% of them singletons. Specimen: cultured CD8+ T cells from PBMCs, collected from culture after CMV antigen stimulation. The source is a human donor in good health (CMV status not recorded). Some clones in this sample may be carry-over from other donors' samples. Each CDR3 is given with its conserved first and last residue. D genes are given only for firm matches. Clone size is shown for a subset of rows, as once, few, many or a class of expanded clone.

TRBJ2-7 | . | . | TRBV7-9 | TGTGCCAGCAGCTTACGTTCGGGGAGCGACGTCGAGCAGTACTTC | CASSLRSGSDVEQYF
TRBJ2-2 | many | TRBD1 | TRBV12-3/TRBV12-4 | TGTGCCAGCAGTTTGTTTATCGGGACAGCGAACACCGGGGAGCTGTTTTTT | CASSLFIGTANTGELFF
TRBJ2-5 | few | . | TRBV6-1 | TGTGCCAGCAGTGCGACCGACTACCTGCAAGAGACCCAGTACTTC | CASSATDYLQETQYF
TRBJ2-3 | . | . | TRBV15 | TGTGCCACCAGCAGAGATAGGGGTTCCACAGTTACGCAGTATTTT | CATSRDRGSTVTQYF
TRBJ2-7 | . | TRBD1 | TRBV2 | TGTGCCAGCCAGGGACAGCCCTACGAGCAGTACTTC | CASQGQPYEQYF
TRBJ1-1 | many | . | TRBV6-6 | TGTGCCAGCAGTAGGGGTTACACTGAAGCTTTCTTT | CASSRGYTEAFF
TRBJ2-1 | few | . | TRBV9 | TGTGCCAGCAGCCCCCCCGGGGCTATTTGGGGCAATGAGCAGTTCTTC | CASSPPGAIWGNEQFF
TRBJ2-1 | . | . | TRBV20-1 | TGCAGTGCTGGCAGGGATAGGACCTACAATGAGCAGTTCTTC | CSAGRDRTYNEQFF
TRBJ1-5 | . | . | TRBV19 | TGTGCCAGTAGTATCGTTTACCAGCCCCAGCATTTT | CASSIVYQPQHF
TRBJ2-2 | many | TRBD2 | TRBV4-2 | TGTGCCAGCAGCCATGCTTCCCCAGGACTAGCGGGGACGAACACCGGGGAGCTGTTTTTT | CASSHASPGLAGTNTGELFF
TRBJ2-1 | few | TRBD1 | TRBV20-1 | TGCAGTGCTTGGGACAGGGGAACTTACAATGAGCAGTTCTTC | CSAWDRGTYNEQFF
TRBJ1-1 | many | . | TRBV7-8 | TGTGCCAGCAGCTTAGGCGTATCACCGGCCACTGAAGCTTTCTTT | CASSLGVSPATEAFF
TRBJ2-5 | many | . | TRBV6-5 | TGTGCCAGCAGTTACTCAGGGGGTTGGGAGACCCAGTACTTC | CASSYSGGWETQYF
TRBJ1-4 | . | . | TRBV15 | TGTGCCACCAGCAGAGAGAGGCAGGGTGGTACAAAACTGTTTTTT | CATSRERQGGTKLFF
TRBJ1-1 | . | . | TRBV6-5 | TGTGCCAGCAGCTACCGAGGGGTGACTGAAGCTTTCTTT | CASSYRGVTEAFF
TRBJ2-1 | once | TRBD2 | TRBV6-5 | TGTGCCAGCAGTTCCCGAGGAGCGGGGTACTACAATGAGCAGTTCTTC | CASSSRGAGYYNEQFF
TRBJ1-5 | few | TRBD1 | TRBV19 | TGTGCCAGTAGTATGGGGTTGGGGTCAGGGGGACCTGACAGCAATCAGCCCCAGCATTTT | CASSMGLGSGGPDSNQPQHF
TRBJ2-1 | . | TRBD1 | TRBV10-3 | TGTGCCGCGATAGGGACAGGGCCGGTCAATGAGCAGTTCTTC | CAAIGTGPVNEQFF
TRBJ1-5 | . | . | TRBV4-3 | TGCGCCAGCAGCCAAGATCATAAGGGCCAGCCCCAGCATTTT | CASSQDHKGQPQHF
TRBJ1-1 | . | . | TRBV25-1 | TGTGCCAGCGACGAGGGAGGGGTGAACACTGAAGCTTTCTTT | CASDEGGVNTEAFF